This T cell receptor beta chain originates from a study of T cells in localized non-small cell lung cancer. Whole-study findings and limits: Adjacent lung had a median around 50 of the 100 largest tumor clones.

Of note for this clone: Its antigen is undetermined.

Here immunoSEQ multiplex PCR was the method, and the copy in TCRdb shows in-frame clones only, minus some. This repertoire shows 25,000 or so clones, 86% found once; its top ten account for approximately 14%. V lost 4 bases and J lost 0; bases outside the gene matches: 13. CDR1 MNHNS and CDR2 SASEGT come from the germline V gene. This CDR3 contains 20 residues. This specimen consisted of peripheral blood, obtained before any cancer treatment. The clonotype comes from a female donor aged 60 or older with stage I lung adenocarcinoma. V and J are TRBV6-1 and TRBJ2-1; the match to TRBD2 covers 12 bases. The DNA for the CDR3 is TGTGCCAGCAGTGGAATGGGACTAGCGGGCGGGATGAGCTCCTACAATGAGCAGTTCTTC. It yields the protein CASSGMGLAGGMSSYNEQFF.